These 24 T cell receptor beta chains were all obtained from the same sample, sequenced in a study of blood T cell repertoires in COVID-19. Sequencing used immunoSEQ multiplex PCR; TCRdb keeps in-frame clones, though not all of them. The sample yields more than 200,000 clones, more than 85% seen once. Sequencing used peripheral blood. These receptors were obtained from a woman aged 55 to 70 with COVID-19, enrolled during active disease.

This clone was seen a single time. V usage is TRBV3-1 (or the pseudogene TRBV3-2) and J usage is TRBJ2-7, with D hard to call. The CDR3 is made up of 15 amino acids. Between the trimmed V and J ends, which lost 0 bases and 5 bases, there was a span of 14 bases. CDR1 and CDR2 from the germline V gene are LGHDT and YNNKEL (reference sequence). The CDR3 here is CASSQEGTSEHEQYF. CDR3 coding DNA: TGTGCCAGCAGCCAAGAGGGCACTTCCGAGCACGAGCAGTACTTC.

V is TRBV7-3 and J is TRBJ2-1; D may be TRBD2 (7 bases). CDR1 and CDR2 (germline): SGHTA, FQGTGA. This CDR3 has 17 amino acids. Between the trimmed V and J ends, which lost 5 bases and 8 bases, there was a span of 25 bases. CDR3 sequence (DNA): TGTGCCAGCAGCCCAGTCGCGGAACTCGCGGGGGCCGATGAGCAGTTCTTC. It encodes CASSPVAELAGADEQFF. Full variable domain (outside the CDR3, taken from reference TRBV7-3 and TRBJ2-1): GAGVSQTPSNKVTEKGKYVELRCDPISGHTALYWYRQSLGQGPEFLIYFQGTGAADDSGLPNDRFFAVRPEGSVSTLKIQRTERGDSAVYLCASSPVAELAGADEQFFGPGTRLTVL.

The rearrangement links TRBV30 to TRBJ1-3; D gene ambiguous. This CDR3 comprises 14 residues. CDR1 is GTSNPN, CDR2 SVGIG, per germline (reference sequence). Deletions cut 2 bases from V and 2 bases from J, with 10 bases between. CDR3 nucleotide sequence: TGTGCCTGGAGTAACGGAGTAGCTGGAAACACCATATATTTT. Translated: CAWSNGVAGNTIYF.

This chain uses TRBV27 with TRBJ2-7, with TRBD2 matching 7 bases. Germline V gives CDR1 MNHEY, CDR2 SMNVEV (reference sequence). With V trimmed by 2 bases and J by 1 base, 8 bases remained unmatched. The CDR3 sequence is 16 residues long. The CDR3 is CASSLSGATVSYEQYF. In DNA form, the CDR3 reads TGTGCCAGCAGTTTAAGCGGGGCGACCGTTTCCTACGAGCAGTACTTC.

This chain connects TRBV5-1 to TRBJ2-3; D is unclear. Per the germline V gene, CDR1 is SGHRS and CDR2 is YFSETQ. V was pared by 0 bases and J by 2 bases, with 10 bases between. The CDR3 is made up of 15 amino acids. CDR3 DNA: TGCGCCAGCAGCTTGGGAGGAGCGTCCACAGATACGCAGTATTTT. It encodes CASSLGGASTDTQYF.

This rearrangement joins TRBV11-1 to TRBJ1-3; 7 bases map to TRBD1. V shed 5 bases and J 1 base; nucleotides not matched to a gene: 8. The CDR3 length is 16 residues. Germline V lookup: CDR1 SGHAT, CDR2 FQDESV (reference sequence). The CDR3 DNA is TGTGCCAGCAGCCAAAACGACAGGGCGTCTGGAAACACCATATATTTT. It codes for CASSQNDRASGNTIYF.

The V and J genes are TRBV4-2 and TRBJ2-7, with D perhaps TRBD2 (5 bases). The CDR3 length is 16 residues. Between the trimmed V and J ends, which lost 4 bases and 6 bases, there was a span of 22 bases. Germline loops: CDR1 LGHNA, CDR2 YNFKEQ. The CDR3 loop reads CASSPSGGDQRVEQYF. In DNA form, the CDR3 reads TGTGCCAGCAGCCCCTCTGGTGGAGACCAGAGGGTCGAGCAGTACTTC.

This rearrangement joins TRBV4-3 to TRBJ1-2; perhaps TRBD1 as D (6 bases). The CDR3 sequence is 15 residues long. Trimming removed 0 bases at V and 0 bases at J, with 8 bases between. Per the germline V gene, CDR1 is LGHNA and CDR2 is YSLEER. In nucleotides, the CDR3 is TGCGCCAGCAGCCAAGATCCAGGGGCTAACTATGGCTACACCTTC. Translating it yields CASSQDPGANYGYTF.

This rearrangement joins TRBV30 to TRBJ2-7; 10 positions match TRBD1. J lost 1 base, V lost 2 bases, and 2 bases had no gene match. The germline CDR1 and CDR2 sequences are GTSNPN and SVGIG (reference sequence). This CDR3 contains 14 residues. The chain's CDR3 is CAWSKDRGSYEQYF. DNA of the CDR3: TGTGCCTGGAGTAAGGACAGGGGGTCCTACGAGCAGTACTTC.

The rearrangement joins TRBV19 to TRBJ2-7; 8 bases fit TRBD2. This CDR3 is built from 15 residues. CDR1 LNHDA and CDR2 SQIVND come from the germline V gene (reference sequence). Trimming took 3 bases from V and 5 from J; bases not matched to a gene: 9. In DNA, the CDR3 is TGTGCCAGTAGTATGTTGACTAGCGTGATCCACGAGCAGTACTTC. Its translation: CASSMLTSVIHEQYF.

The sample holds a few counts of this clone. The chain combines TRBV4-3 with TRBJ2-3; TRBD2 matches 11 bases. The germline V gene encodes CDR1 LGHNA and CDR2 YSLEER. V lost 1 base to trimming and J lost 8 bases; unmatched junction nucleotides: 11. The CDR3 is 17 residues long. CDR3 nucleotide sequence: TGCGCCAGCAGCCAAGGGGCTAGCGGGAGGTCCACGGGTACGCAGTATTTT. It specifies CASSQGASGRSTGTQYF.

V is TRBV7-8 and J is TRBJ2-3, with TRBD2 matching 14 bases. With 5 bases clipped from V and 8 bases from J, the junction kept 6 bases outside the gene matches. Per the germline V gene, CDR1 is SGHVS and CDR2 is FQNEAQ. The CDR3 is made up of 15 amino acids. In DNA, the CDR3 is TGTGCCAGCAGCCTGGGACTAGCGGGAGAGGGTACGCAGTATTTT. It codes for CASSLGLAGEGTQYF.

This chain joins TRBV19 and TRBJ2-2; 14 bases are a match to TRBD2. V gave up 6 bases and J gave up 6 bases; unmatched junction bases: 6. Germline CDR1 and CDR2: LNHDA and SQIVND (reference sequence). The CDR3 spans 16 residues. CDR3 in amino acids: CASRGGTSGSSGELFF. The CDR3 nucleotides are TGTGCCAGTAGAGGGGGGACTAGCGGGAGTTCCGGGGAGCTGTTTTTT.

V gene TRBV27 combines with J gene TRBJ2-3; D is uncertain. Germline CDR1 MNHEY, CDR2 SMNVEV (reference sequence). The CDR3 contains 15 residues. The V end lost 1 base, the J end lost 1 base, and 9 bases lay between the germline ends. The CDR3 protein is CASSLWRSRTDTQYF. DNA of the CDR3: TGTGCCAGCAGTTTATGGCGGAGCCGCACAGATACGCAGTATTTT.

The genes are TRBV19 and TRBJ1-1; 9 bases are a match to TRBD1. V shed 5 bases and J 4 bases; nucleotides not matched to a gene: 8. CDR3 length: 15 amino acids. From germline, CDR1 is LNHDA and CDR2 SQIVND (reference sequence). The CDR3 nucleotides are TGTGCCAGTAGTCCGATGGGACAGGGCAGCACTGAAGCTTTCTTT. It codes for CASSPMGQGSTEAFF.

V and J are TRBV7-3 and TRBJ2-1; 9 positions agree with TRBD2. Germline CDR1 is SGHTA and CDR2 is FQGTGA. J lost 7 bases, V lost 0 bases, and 7 bases had no gene match. The CDR3 extends over 16 amino acids. DNA of the CDR3: TGTGCCAGCAGCTTAACCGGGAGCGGGAGGCGAAATGAGCAGTTCTTC. Its protein product is CASSLTGSGRRNEQFF.

V and J are TRBV5-1 and TRBJ2-1, with TRBD2 as a possible D gene (6 bases). The CDR3 has 15 amino acids. Trimming removed 0 bases at V and 3 bases at J, with 10 bases between. Germline V CDR1 and CDR2: SGHRS, YFSETQ. The DNA for the CDR3 is TGCGCCAGCAGCTTGGGGTCTAGCGTCTACAATGAGCAGTTCTTC. Protein sequence: CASSLGSSVYNEQFF.

The chain is built from TRBV7-9 and TRBJ2-3; 11 bases agree with TRBD1. This CDR3 comprises 14 residues. Germline V gives CDR1 SEHNR, CDR2 FQNEAQ (reference sequence). Trimming took 5 bases from V and 6 from J; bases not matched to a gene: 4. CDR3 sequence: CASSGQGAWDTQYF. As DNA, the CDR3 is TGTGCCAGCAGCGGACAGGGGGCGTGGGATACGCAGTATTTT.

The J gene is TRBJ2-2, the V gene TRBV7-8; 9 nucleotides agree with TRBD2. This CDR3 spans 16 amino acids. Trimming took 3 bases from V and 3 from J; bases not matched to a gene: 5. Germline values: CDR1 SGHVS, CDR2 FQNEAQ. Written as DNA, the CDR3 is TGTGCCAGCAGCTTGCTGGTAGCGGGGGACACCGGGGAGCTGTTTTTT. It codes for CASSLLVAGDTGELFF.

The chain links TRBV6-1 to TRBJ1-4, with D maybe TRBD1 (6 bases). This CDR3 is 17 amino acids long. Trimming pared 3 bases from V and 5 bases from J, leaving 19 bases between. CDR1 and CDR2 from the germline V gene are MNHNS and SASEGT. The CDR3 sequence: CASSDSFTRQENEKLFF. In DNA, the CDR3 is TGTGCCAGCAGTGATAGTTTCACAAGACAGGAAAATGAAAAACTGTTTTTT.

This chain joins TRBV9 and TRBJ2-1; D is perhaps TRBD2 (5 bases). Germline V CDR1 and CDR2: SGDLS, YYNGEE. The CDR3 consists of 17 residues. Deletions cut 3 bases from V and 6 bases from J, with 22 bases between. The CDR3 loop reads CASSGRTRPGSANEQFF. In DNA form, the CDR3 reads TGTGCCAGCAGCGGTAGAACCAGACCTGGGAGCGCCAATGAGCAGTTCTTC.

This chain links TRBV20-1 with TRBJ1-1; D gene unclear. Between the trimmed V and J ends, which lost 0 bases and 6 bases, there was a span of 5 bases. The CDR3 covers 11 residues. The germline V gene has CDR1 DFQATT and CDR2 SNEGSKA (reference sequence). CDR3 bases: TGCAGTGCTAGAGATGAGTCTGAAGCTTTCTTT. This encodes CSARDESEAFF.

The rearrangement uses TRBV3-1 (or the pseudogene TRBV3-2) and TRBJ1-5; 7 bases agree with TRBD1. The germline gives CDR1 LGHDT, CDR2 YNNKEL (reference sequence). CDR3 length: 14 residues. Trimming cost V 5 bases and J 3 bases; bases outside gene matches: 4. CDR3 coding DNA: TGTGCCAGCAGCTCCGGGACAGACAATCAGCCCCAGCATTTT. Amino acids: CASSSGTDNQPQHF.

This chain uses TRBV27 with TRBJ1-2, with TRBD1 matching 8 bases. Trimming removed 2 bases from V and 2 bases from J; junction bases left unmatched: 1. From germline, CDR1 is MNHEY and CDR2 SMNVEV (reference sequence). CDR3 length: 14 amino acids. The CDR3 region has the DNA TGTGCCAGCAGTTTAGACAGGGGCAACTATGGCTACACCTTC. Translated: CASSLDRGNYGYTF.